The clone carrying this TCR beta chain was seen many times. As yet, its antigen is unknown. The CDR3 is 13 amino acids. The V and J ends lost 5 bases and 7 bases respectively, with 15 bases between them. Germline V gene data show CDR1 as MNHEY and CDR2 as SVGAGI. This entry belongs to a study of early T cells in non-severe SARS-CoV-2 infection. Across the whole study: Investigators sequenced bulk RNA drawn from unsorted whole blood, and chains remained unpaired.

Overall study results and limits: In VDJdb matching, anti-spike CD8 responses were favored while private and CD4 specificities went missing.

Unique molecular identifiers (one per individual cDNA molecule) were attached. TCRdb ran MiXCR on the 5' RACE reads and lists one entry per CDR3 protein. Found here are approximately 97,000 distinct CDR3 sequences, about 11% of them singletons; the top ten hold less than 5.5%. This sequence was found in an adult who was a healthcare worker with PCR-confirmed SARS-CoV-2 infection or an uninfected control (not recorded which). The specimen was whole blood, collected at baseline. This rearrangement joins TRBV6-5 to TRBJ2-7; unclear D gene. The DNA for the CDR3 is TGTGCCAGCAGTCCGTCGGTTGGCTTGGAGCAGTACTTC. Translation: CASSPSVGLEQYF.